This T cell receptor beta chain was obtained from a study of T-cell reconstitution after alpha-beta-depleted transplantation in children. Study observations and caveats: Some patients owed their high day-60 TCRbeta diversity to surviving recipient T cells and thymic progenitors. The origin of alpha-beta T cells about two months after transplant was reportedly several hundred expanded graft clones. T cells produced anew were the main source of T-cell counts and diversity one year after transplant.

This clonotype was seen many times. The antigen remains undetermined. Per the germline V gene, CDR1 is SEHNR and CDR2 is FQNEAQ (reference sequence). Between the trimmed V and J ends, which lost 5 bases and 4 bases, there was a span of 8 bases. The CDR3 is made up of 12 amino acids. The library targeted TCRbeta and was prepared with unique molecular identifiers. TCRdb re-called the PCR reads with MiXCR, one entry per CDR3 protein. Of hundreds of thousands of distinct CDR3 sequences in the sample, roughly 13% were seen once. The chain couples TRBV7-9 to TRBJ2-5, with D hard to call. This TCR came from a male patient younger than 18 who had a stem cell transplant for acute myeloid leukemia, so the T cells may come from the graft donor. Specimen: PBMCs, mostly from graft donor cells, collected 360 days after TCRalphabeta/CD19-depleted stem cell transplant. The CDR3 is CASSPAGETQYF. The DNA of the CDR3 is TGTGCCAGCAGCCCCGCCGGAGAGACCCAGTACTTC.